This TCR beta chain derives from a study of prognosis after radiotherapy for stage I lung cancer. From genomic DNA, TCR beta CDR3 was amplified by two-round multiplex PCR. For every TRBV and TRBJ gene, a specific primer was used in first-round PCR. TCRdb reprocessed the multiplex PCR reads via MiXCR and lists one record per CDR3 protein. The sample shows about 15,000 distinct CDR3 sequences, around 35% of them seen only once. In regard to this clonotype: A read error is possible here, since a much larger clone lies one base away.

With 2 bases clipped from V and 3 bases from J, the junction kept 21 bases outside the gene matches. Germline V gene sequence: CDR1 ENHRY, CDR2 SYGVKD. The CDR3 covers 21 residues. The clonotype comes from a donor of 50 years or more with non-small cell lung cancer. Sequenced here: PBMCs, sampled before or after stereotactic body radiation therapy (not recorded which). This rearrangement joins TRBV10-3 to TRBJ2-2; TRBD2 matches at 7 bases. In nucleotides, the CDR3 is TGTGCCATCAGTGAGCGCTGGGTGCATGGGGCCTTTGGGGGGGACACCGGGGAGCTGTTTTTT. Translation: CAISERWVHGAFGGDTGELFF.